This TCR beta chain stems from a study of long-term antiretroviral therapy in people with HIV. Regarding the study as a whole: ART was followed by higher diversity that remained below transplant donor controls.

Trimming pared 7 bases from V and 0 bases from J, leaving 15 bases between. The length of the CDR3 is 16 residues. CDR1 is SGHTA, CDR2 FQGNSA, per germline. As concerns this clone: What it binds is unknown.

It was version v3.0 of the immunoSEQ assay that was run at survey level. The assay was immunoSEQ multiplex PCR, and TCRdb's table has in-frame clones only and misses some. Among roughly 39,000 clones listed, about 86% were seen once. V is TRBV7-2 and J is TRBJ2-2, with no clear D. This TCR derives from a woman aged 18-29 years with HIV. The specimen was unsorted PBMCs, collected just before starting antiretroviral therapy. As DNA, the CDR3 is TGTGCCAGCAACAAAAAAAGTAGGGCGAACACCGGGGAGCTGTTTTTT. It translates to CASNKKSRANTGELFF.